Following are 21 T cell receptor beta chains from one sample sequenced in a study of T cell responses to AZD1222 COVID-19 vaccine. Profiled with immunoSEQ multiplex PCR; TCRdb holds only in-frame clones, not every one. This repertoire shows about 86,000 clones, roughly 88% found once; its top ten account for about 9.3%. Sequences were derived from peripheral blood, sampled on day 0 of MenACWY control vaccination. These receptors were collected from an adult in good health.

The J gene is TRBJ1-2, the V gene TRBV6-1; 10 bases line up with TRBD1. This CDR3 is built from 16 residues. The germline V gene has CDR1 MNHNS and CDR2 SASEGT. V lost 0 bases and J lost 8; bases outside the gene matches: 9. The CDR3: CASSEASGTGERGYTF. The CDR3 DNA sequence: TGTGCCAGCAGTGAAGCGTCCGGGACAGGGGAACGCGGCTACACCTTC.

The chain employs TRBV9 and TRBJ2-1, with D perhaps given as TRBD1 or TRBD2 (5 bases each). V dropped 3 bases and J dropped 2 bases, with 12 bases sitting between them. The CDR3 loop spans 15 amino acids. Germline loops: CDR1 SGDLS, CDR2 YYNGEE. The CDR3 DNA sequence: TGTGCCAGCAGCGCAAGGGACGCCCCCTACAATGAGCAGTTCTTC. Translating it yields CASSARDAPYNEQFF.

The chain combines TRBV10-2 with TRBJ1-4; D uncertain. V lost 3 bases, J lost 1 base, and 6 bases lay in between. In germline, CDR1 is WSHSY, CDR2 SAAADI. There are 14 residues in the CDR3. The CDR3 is CASSDGRTNEKLFF. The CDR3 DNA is TGCGCCAGCAGTGACGGGAGAACTAATGAAAAACTGTTTTTT.

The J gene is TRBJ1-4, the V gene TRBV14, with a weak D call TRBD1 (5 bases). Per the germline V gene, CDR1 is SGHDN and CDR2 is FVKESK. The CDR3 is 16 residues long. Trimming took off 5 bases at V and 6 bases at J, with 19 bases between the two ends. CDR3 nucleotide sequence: TGTGCCAGCAGCTTAAGCGCAGGGAGAGGTTATGAAAAACTGTTTTTT. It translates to CASSLSAGRGYEKLFF. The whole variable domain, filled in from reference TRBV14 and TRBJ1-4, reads EAGVTQFPSHSVIEKGQTVTLRCDPISGHDNLYWYRRVMGKEIKFLLHFVKESKQDESGMPNNRFLAERTGGTYSTLKVQPAELEDSGVYFCASSLSAGRGYEKLFFGSGTQLSVL.

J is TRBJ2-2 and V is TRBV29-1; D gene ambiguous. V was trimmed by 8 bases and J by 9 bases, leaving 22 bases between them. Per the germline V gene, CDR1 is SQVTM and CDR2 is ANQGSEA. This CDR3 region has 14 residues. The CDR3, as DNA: TGCAGCCACCCCTATTTTGATTCATCGTGGGAGCTGTTTTTT. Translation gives CSHPYFDSSWELFF.

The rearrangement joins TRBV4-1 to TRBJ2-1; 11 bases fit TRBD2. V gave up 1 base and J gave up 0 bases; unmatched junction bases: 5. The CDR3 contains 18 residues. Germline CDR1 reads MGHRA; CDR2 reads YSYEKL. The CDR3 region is CASSQVLAGASSYNEQFF. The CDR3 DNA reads TGCGCCAGCAGCCAAGTACTAGCGGGGGCGAGCTCCTACAATGAGCAGTTCTTC.

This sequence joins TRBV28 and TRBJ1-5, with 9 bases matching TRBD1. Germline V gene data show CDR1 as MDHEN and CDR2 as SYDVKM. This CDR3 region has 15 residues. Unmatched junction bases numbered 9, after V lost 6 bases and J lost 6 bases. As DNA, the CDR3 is TGTGCCAGCAGCTCGGGACAGGGTGTCGGTCAGCCCCAGCATTTT. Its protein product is CASSSGQGVGQPQHF.

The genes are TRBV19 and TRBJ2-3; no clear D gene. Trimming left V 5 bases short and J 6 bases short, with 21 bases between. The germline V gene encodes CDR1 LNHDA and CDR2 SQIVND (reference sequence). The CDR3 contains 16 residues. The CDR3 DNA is TGTGCCAGTAGTCCGCGTCCGGACCTAACTACGGATACGCAGTATTTT. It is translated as CASSPRPDLTTDTQYF.

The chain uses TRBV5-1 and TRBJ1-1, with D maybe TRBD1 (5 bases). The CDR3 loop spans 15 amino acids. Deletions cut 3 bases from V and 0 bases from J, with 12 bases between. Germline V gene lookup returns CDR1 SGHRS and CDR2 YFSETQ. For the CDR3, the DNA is TGCGCCAGCAGCTCCCCGACAGAGATGAACACTGAAGCTTTCTTT. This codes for CASSSPTEMNTEAFF.

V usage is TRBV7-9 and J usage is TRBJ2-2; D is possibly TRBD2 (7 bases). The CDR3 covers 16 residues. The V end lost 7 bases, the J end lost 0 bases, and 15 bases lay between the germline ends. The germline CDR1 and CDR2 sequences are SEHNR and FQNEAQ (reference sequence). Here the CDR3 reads CASTTVGGANTGELFF. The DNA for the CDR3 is TGTGCCAGCACCACGGTAGGGGGGGCGAACACCGGGGAGCTGTTTTTT.

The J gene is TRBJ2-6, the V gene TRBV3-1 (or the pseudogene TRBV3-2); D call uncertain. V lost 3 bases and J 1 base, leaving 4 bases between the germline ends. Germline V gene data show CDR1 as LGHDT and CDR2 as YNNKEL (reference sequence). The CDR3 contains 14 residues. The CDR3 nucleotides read TGTGCCAGCAGCCAGGGTTCTGGGGCCAACGTCCTGACTTTC. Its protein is CASSQGSGANVLTF.

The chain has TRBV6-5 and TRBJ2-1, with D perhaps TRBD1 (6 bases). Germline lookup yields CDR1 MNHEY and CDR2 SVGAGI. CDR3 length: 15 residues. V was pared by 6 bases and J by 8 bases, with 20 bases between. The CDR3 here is CASSDDRFLGDEQFF. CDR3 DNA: TGTGCCAGCAGCGACGACAGGTTCCTGGGGGATGAGCAGTTCTTC.

The CDR3 DNA reads as TGTGCCAGCAGCTTAGAACTAGCGGGGGGTGCAGATACGCAGTATTTT. This sequence encodes CASSLELAGGADTQYF. The chain recombines TRBV7-2 with TRBJ2-3, with 12 bases that match TRBD2. Germline V gene data show CDR1 as SGHTA and CDR2 as FQGNSA. CDR3 length equals 16 residues. J was trimmed by 4 bases and V by 1 base; bases with no gene match: 3.

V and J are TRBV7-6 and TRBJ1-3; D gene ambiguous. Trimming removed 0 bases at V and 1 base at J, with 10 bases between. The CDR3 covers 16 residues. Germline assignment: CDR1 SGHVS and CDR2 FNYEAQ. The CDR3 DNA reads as TGTGCCAGCAGCTTAGCTCTCCCCAAGTCTGGAAACACCATATATTTT. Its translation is CASSLALPKSGNTIYF.

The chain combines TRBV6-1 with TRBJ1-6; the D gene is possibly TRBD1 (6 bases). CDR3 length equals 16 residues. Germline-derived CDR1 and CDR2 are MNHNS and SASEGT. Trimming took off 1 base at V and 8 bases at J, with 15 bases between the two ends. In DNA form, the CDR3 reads TGTGCCAGCAGTGAAGAGTTGCAGGGGATGTATTCACCCCTCCACTTT. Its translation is CASSEELQGMYSPLHF.

The CDR3 DNA reads as TGTGCCAGCAGCTTTGGGACAGTATCTGGAAACACCATATATTTT. Translation: CASSFGTVSGNTIYF. This chain uses TRBV7-3 with TRBJ1-3; TRBD1 matches at 7 bases. The CDR3 totals 15 residues. CDR1 is SGHTA, CDR2 FQGTGA, per germline. V lost 3 bases and J lost 1; bases outside the gene matches: 3. Full variable domain (missing parts from reference TRBV7-3 and TRBJ1-3): GAGVSQTPSNKVTEKGKYVELRCDPISGHTALYWYRQSLGQGPEFLIYFQGTGAADDSGLPNDRFFAVRPEGSVSTLKIQRTERGDSAVYLCASSFGTVSGNTIYFGEGSWLTVV.

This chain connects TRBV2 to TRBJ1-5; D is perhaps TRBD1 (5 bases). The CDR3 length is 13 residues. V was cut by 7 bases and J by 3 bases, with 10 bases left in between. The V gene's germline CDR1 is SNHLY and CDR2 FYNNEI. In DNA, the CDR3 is TGTGCCAGCACTATGGGGACCAATCAGCCCCAGCATTTT. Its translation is CASTMGTNQPQHF.

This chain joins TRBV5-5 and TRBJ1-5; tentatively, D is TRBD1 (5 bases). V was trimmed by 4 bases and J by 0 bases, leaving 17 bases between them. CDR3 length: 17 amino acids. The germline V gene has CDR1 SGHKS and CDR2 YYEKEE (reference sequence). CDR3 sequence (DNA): TGTGCCAGCAGCCTCGGGGGGATTTTCGGTAGCAATCAGCCCCAGCATTTT. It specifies CASSLGGIFGSNQPQHF.

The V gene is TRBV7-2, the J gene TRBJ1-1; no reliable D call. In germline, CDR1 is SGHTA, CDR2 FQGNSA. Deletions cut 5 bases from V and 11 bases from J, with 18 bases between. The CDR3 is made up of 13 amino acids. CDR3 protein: CASSPLGQGRAFF. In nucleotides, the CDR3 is TGTGCCAGCAGCCCCCTCGGGCAAGGACGGGCTTTCTTT.

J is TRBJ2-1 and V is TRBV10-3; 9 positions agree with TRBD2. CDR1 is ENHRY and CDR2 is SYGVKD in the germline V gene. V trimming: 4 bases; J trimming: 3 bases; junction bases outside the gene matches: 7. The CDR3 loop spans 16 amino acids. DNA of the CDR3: TGTGCCATCAGTGTGATAGCGGGGGCCCTCTACAATGAGCAGTTCTTC. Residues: CAISVIAGALYNEQFF.

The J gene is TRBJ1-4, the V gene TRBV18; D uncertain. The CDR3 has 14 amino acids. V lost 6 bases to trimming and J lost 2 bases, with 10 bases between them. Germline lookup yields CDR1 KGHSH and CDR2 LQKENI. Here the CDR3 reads CASSGSDTNEKLFF. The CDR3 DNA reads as TGTGCCAGCTCCGGATCGGATACTAATGAAAAACTGTTTTTT.